These T cell receptor beta chains were read from a single sample in a study of early T cells in non-severe SARS-CoV-2 infection. Each CDR3 protein gets one entry after TCRdb re-called the 5' RACE reads with MiXCR. The sample holds 84,000 or so distinct CDR3 sequences; 11% to 15% are singletons and the top ten take roughly 9.7%. Sequenced: whole blood. These receptor sequences come from an adult who was a healthcare worker with PCR-confirmed SARS-CoV-2 infection or an uninfected control (not recorded which). CDR3s include the opening cysteine and the closing phenylalanine or tryptophan. The order of the fields is J gene, V gene, D gene, clone size, CDR3 DNA, CDR3 protein. D genes are given only for firm matches. Rows may omit the clone size; those that give it use once, few, many or a size class.

J gene: TRBJ1-6
V gene: TRBV4-3
D gene: NA
clone size: NA
CDR3 DNA: TGCGCCAGCAGCCAAGATGTTCAGGCAAATAATTCACCCCTCCACTTT
CDR3 protein: CASSQDVQANNSPLHF

J gene: TRBJ2-4
V gene: TRBV11-2
D gene: NA
clone size: many
CDR3 DNA: TGTGCCAGCAGACAGGGAAACATTCAGTACTTC
CDR3 protein: CASRQGNIQYF

J gene: TRBJ2-2
V gene: TRBV9
D gene: TRBD1
clone size: few
CDR3 DNA: TGTGCCAGCAGCATTCGGACAGGCATCACCGGGGAGCTGTTTTTT
CDR3 protein: CASSIRTGITGELFF

J gene: TRBJ2-7
V gene: TRBV20-1
D gene: NA
clone size: NA
CDR3 DNA: TGCAGTGCTAGAGACGGATTTACGACGAGCTCCTACGAGCAGTACTTC
CDR3 protein: CSARDGFTTSSYEQYF

J gene: TRBJ2-5
V gene: TRBV7-8
D gene: NA
clone size: many
CDR3 DNA: TGTGCCAGCAGCCCCGAGGAGGGACTTCGGGGCTACTTC
CDR3 protein: CASSPEEGLRGYF

J gene: TRBJ1-6
V gene: TRBV6-1
D gene: TRBD1
clone size: many
CDR3 DNA: TGTGCCAGCAGTGTTCATTTCGGACAGGGGTCACCCCTCCACTTT
CDR3 protein: CASSVHFGQGSPLHF

J gene: TRBJ1-4
V gene: TRBV4-3
D gene: NA
clone size: many
CDR3 DNA: TGCGCCAGCAGCCATGAAGAACGGGATGAAAAACTGTTTTTT
CDR3 protein: CASSHEERDEKLFF

J gene: TRBJ1-4
V gene: TRBV7-2
D gene: TRBD1
clone size: NA
CDR3 DNA: TGTGCCAGCAGCTTTTACGGGACAGTCAATGAAAAACTGTTTTTT
CDR3 protein: CASSFYGTVNEKLFF

J gene: TRBJ1-6
V gene: TRBV5-5
D gene: NA
clone size: NA
CDR3 DNA: TGTGCCAGCAGCTCCGGCAGGGGAGGAAGTAATTCACCCCTCCACTTT
CDR3 protein: CASSSGRGGSNSPLHF

J gene: TRBJ1-1
V gene: TRBV29-1
D gene: NA
clone size: few
CDR3 DNA: TGCAGCGGGGGTATGGTGAACACTGAAGCTTTCTTT
CDR3 protein: CSGGMVNTEAFF

J gene: TRBJ1-1
V gene: TRBV12-3/TRBV12-4
D gene: NA
clone size: NA
CDR3 DNA: TGTGCCAGCAGTTTCCGGCAGAACACTGAAGCTTTCTTT
CDR3 protein: CASSFRQNTEAFF

J gene: TRBJ2-4
V gene: TRBV2
D gene: NA
clone size: few
CDR3 DNA: TGTGCCAGCAGTGATGACAGGCACATTCAGTACTTC
CDR3 protein: CASSDDRHIQYF

J gene: TRBJ2-7
V gene: TRBV20-1
D gene: TRBD2
clone size: NA
CDR3 DNA: TGCAGTGCCTGGGGCGGGGGGAGCTCCTACGAGCAGTACTTC
CDR3 protein: CSAWGGGSSYEQYF

J gene: TRBJ2-3
V gene: TRBV6-5
D gene: NA
clone size: many
CDR3 DNA: TGTGCCAGCAGTCAAACAACTAGCACAGATACGCAGTATTTT
CDR3 protein: CASSQTTSTDTQYF

J gene: TRBJ2-1
V gene: TRBV5-1
D gene: TRBD2
clone size: NA
CDR3 DNA: TGCGCCAGCAGCCACACTAGCGGGGGATACAATGAGCAGTTCTTC
CDR3 protein: CASSHTSGGYNEQFF

J gene: TRBJ2-1
V gene: TRBV7-9
D gene: TRBD1
clone size: NA
CDR3 DNA: TGTGCCAGCAGCTCCCCCGGGACAGGGGATTATGAGCAGTTCTTC
CDR3 protein: CASSSPGTGDYEQFF

J gene: TRBJ2-7
V gene: TRBV9
D gene: TRBD2
clone size: few
CDR3 DNA: TGTGCCAGCAGCCCCGCGGGGGAGTTCTACGAGCAGTACTTC
CDR3 protein: CASSPAGEFYEQYF

J gene: TRBJ1-5
V gene: TRBV19
D gene: NA
clone size: NA
CDR3 DNA: TGTGCCAGTAGTACTCACAGGGATAGTCAGCCCCAGCATTTT
CDR3 protein: CASSTHRDSQPQHF

J gene: TRBJ1-1
V gene: TRBV28
D gene: NA
clone size: NA
CDR3 DNA: TGTGCCAGCACGGCTTCTATCACTGAAGCTTTCTTT
CDR3 protein: CASTASITEAFF

J gene: TRBJ1-2
V gene: TRBV9
D gene: NA
clone size: few
CDR3 DNA: TGTGCCAGCAGCGTCCACGATAACTATGGCTACACCTTC
CDR3 protein: CASSVHDNYGYTF

J gene: TRBJ2-5
V gene: TRBV5-1
D gene: NA
clone size: NA
CDR3 DNA: TGCGCCAGCAGCTTGGGGGACCCTCCAGAGACCCAGTACTTC
CDR3 protein: CASSLGDPPETQYF

J gene: TRBJ2-2
V gene: TRBV29-1
D gene: NA
clone size: many
CDR3 DNA: TGCAGCGCGACGGCGAACACCGGGGAGCTGTTTTTT
CDR3 protein: CSATANTGELFF

J gene: TRBJ2-7
V gene: TRBV2
D gene: NA
clone size: NA
CDR3 DNA: TGTGCCAGCGGAGTGAGGGGCGAGCAGTACTTC
CDR3 protein: CASGVRGEQYF

J gene: TRBJ2-3
V gene: TRBV28
D gene: NA
clone size: NA
CDR3 DNA: TGTGCCAGCAGCCGGACCAACGATAACACAGATACGCAGTATTTT
CDR3 protein: CASSRTNDNTDTQYF

J gene: TRBJ2-7
V gene: TRBV29-1
D gene: NA
clone size: NA
CDR3 DNA: TGCAGCGTTGGCAGGGGAGGATACGAGCAGTACTTC
CDR3 protein: CSVGRGGYEQYF

J gene: TRBJ2-1
V gene: TRBV20-1
D gene: NA
clone size: few
CDR3 DNA: TGCAGTGTTCCGACCTACAATGAGCAGTTCTTC
CDR3 protein: CSVPTYNEQFF

J gene: TRBJ2-1
V gene: TRBV7-2
D gene: NA
clone size: NA
CDR3 DNA: TGTGCCAGCAGCTTAGATCGAGAAAGGACGATGGGCGAGCAGTTCTTC
CDR3 protein: CASSLDRERTMGEQFF

J gene: TRBJ1-1
V gene: TRBV28
D gene: NA
clone size: NA
CDR3 DNA: TGTGCCAGCTCCCCCATGACTGAAGCTTTCTTT
CDR3 protein: CASSPMTEAFF

J gene: TRBJ1-4
V gene: TRBV29-1
D gene: NA
clone size: NA
CDR3 DNA: TGCAGCGTTGATGCAGACGAAAAACTGTTTTTT
CDR3 protein: CSVDADEKLFF

J gene: TRBJ2-3
V gene: TRBV7-2
D gene: NA
clone size: NA
CDR3 DNA: TGTGCCAGCAGCCGCGAGGGCGCGGCAGATACGCAGTATTTT
CDR3 protein: CASSREGAADTQYF

J gene: TRBJ2-7
V gene: TRBV13
D gene: NA
clone size: few
CDR3 DNA: TGTGCCAGCAGTCTGGGGACGGAGTACGAGCAGTACTTC
CDR3 protein: CASSLGTEYEQYF

J gene: TRBJ1-1
V gene: TRBV6-1
D gene: NA
clone size: NA
CDR3 DNA: TGTGCCAGCAGTGAAGCTCCCGCGAACACTGAAGCTTTCTTT
CDR3 protein: CASSEAPANTEAFF

J gene: TRBJ1-2
V gene: TRBV29-1
D gene: TRBD1
clone size: many
CDR3 DNA: TGCAGCGCCGGGGACAGGGAGGTCTACACCTTC
CDR3 protein: CSAGDREVYTF

J gene: TRBJ2-7
V gene: TRBV29-1
D gene: TRBD1
clone size: many
CDR3 DNA: TGCAGCGGGAAATACAGGGGAAACGAGCAGTACTTC
CDR3 protein: CSGKYRGNEQYF

J gene: TRBJ2-2
V gene: TRBV29-1
D gene: NA
clone size: many
CDR3 DNA: TGCAGCGCTGCCCGGGATACCTTGGACGGGGAGCTGTTTTTT
CDR3 protein: CSAARDTLDGELFF

J gene: TRBJ1-2
V gene: TRBV28
D gene: NA
clone size: NA
CDR3 DNA: TGTGCCAGCAGTTTTGCGGGGTATGGCTACACCTTC
CDR3 protein: CASSFAGYGYTF

J gene: TRBJ2-4
V gene: TRBV12-3/TRBV12-4
D gene: NA
clone size: many
CDR3 DNA: TGTGCCAGCAGTTTGCGCAGGGCGGATTCGCTTCAGCACTTC
CDR3 protein: CASSLRRADSLQHF

J gene: TRBJ2-7
V gene: TRBV3-1
D gene: TRBD2
clone size: NA
CDR3 DNA: TGTGCCAGCAGCCAAGCGGGACTAGGCCTCTACGAGCAGTACTTC
CDR3 protein: CASSQAGLGLYEQYF

J gene: TRBJ2-5
V gene: TRBV28
D gene: NA
clone size: NA
CDR3 DNA: TGTGCCAGCACGAGGAACCAAGAGACCCAGTACTTC
CDR3 protein: CASTRNQETQYF

J gene: TRBJ1-1
V gene: TRBV4-1
D gene: NA
clone size: few
CDR3 DNA: TGCGCCAGCAGCCAAGATCTGTGGCAGCTGAACACTGAAGCTTTCTTT
CDR3 protein: CASSQDLWQLNTEAFF

J gene: TRBJ1-4
V gene: TRBV5-6
D gene: NA
clone size: NA
CDR3 DNA: TGTGCCAGCAGCTTGGTGCGGTTCAGGGACGATGAAAAACTGTTTTTT
CDR3 protein: CASSLVRFRDDEKLFF

J gene: TRBJ1-3
V gene: TRBV28
D gene: TRBD1
clone size: NA
CDR3 DNA: TGTGCCAGCAGTTTACAGGGGGCTGGGAACACCATATATTTT
CDR3 protein: CASSLQGAGNTIYF

J gene: TRBJ2-7
V gene: TRBV5-6
D gene: NA
clone size: few
CDR3 DNA: TGTGCCAGCAGCTTGGCGGCCAGCTCCTACGAGCAGTACTTC
CDR3 protein: CASSLAASSYEQYF

J gene: TRBJ1-3
V gene: TRBV7-2
D gene: NA
clone size: NA
CDR3 DNA: TGTGCCAGCAGCTTAGGGCGGATTTCTGGAAACACCATATATTTT
CDR3 protein: CASSLGRISGNTIYF

J gene: TRBJ1-1
V gene: TRBV6-2/TRBV6-3
D gene: NA
clone size: NA
CDR3 DNA: TGTGCCAGCAACGACCGGGACACCCACTGGAACACTGAAGCTTTCTTT
CDR3 protein: CASNDRDTHWNTEAFF

J gene: TRBJ2-1
V gene: TRBV5-6
D gene: NA
clone size: few
CDR3 DNA: TGTGCCAGCAGCCCCACCACGACTAGGGTCTCCTACAATGAGCAGTTCTTC
CDR3 protein: CASSPTTTRVSYNEQFF

J gene: TRBJ1-1
V gene: TRBV20-1
D gene: NA
clone size: NA
CDR3 DNA: TGCAGTGCTAGTAGTATCCTTTCACCTCACACTGAAGCTTTCTTT
CDR3 protein: CSASSILSPHTEAFF

J gene: TRBJ1-4
V gene: TRBV19
D gene: NA
clone size: many
CDR3 DNA: TGTGCCAGTAGGGATTTCGTGGGGAATAGTGGCGAAAAACTGTTTTTT
CDR3 protein: CASRDFVGNSGEKLFF

J gene: TRBJ1-3
V gene: TRBV11-2
D gene: NA
clone size: few
CDR3 DNA: TGTGCCAGCAGCTTAGAAGGGAGGCCCCAAGACACCATATATTTT
CDR3 protein: CASSLEGRPQDTIYF

J gene: TRBJ2-2
V gene: TRBV9
D gene: NA
clone size: NA
CDR3 DNA: TGTGCCAGCAGCGTAGTGGGCAGTCCTCCCGGGGAGCTGTTTTTT
CDR3 protein: CASSVVGSPPGELFF

J gene: TRBJ2-5
V gene: TRBV20-1
D gene: NA
clone size: few
CDR3 DNA: TGCAGTGCTCCCCGGGACACCTTTCAAGAGACCCAGTACTTC
CDR3 protein: CSAPRDTFQETQYF

J gene: TRBJ2-1
V gene: TRBV9
D gene: TRBD2
clone size: few
CDR3 DNA: TGTGCCAGCAGCTCGGGGGGCTACAATGAGCAGTTCTTC
CDR3 protein: CASSSGGYNEQFF

J gene: TRBJ1-1
V gene: TRBV2
D gene: NA
clone size: NA
CDR3 DNA: TGTGCCAGCAGTCCCCTCAGGGGTAACACTGAAGCTTTCTTT
CDR3 protein: CASSPLRGNTEAFF

J gene: TRBJ1-3
V gene: TRBV20-1
D gene: TRBD1
clone size: NA
CDR3 DNA: TGCAGTGCAGTTCTCCGGGACAGGGGAAACACCATATATTTT
CDR3 protein: CSAVLRDRGNTIYF

J gene: TRBJ2-3
V gene: TRBV12-3/TRBV12-4
D gene: NA
clone size: NA
CDR3 DNA: TGTGCCAGCAGCCAGGGAACAGATACGCAGTATTTT
CDR3 protein: CASSQGTDTQYF

J gene: TRBJ1-5
V gene: TRBV19
D gene: NA
clone size: few
CDR3 DNA: TGTGCCAGTAGTCCAGGGAGGGGAGAGGGCAATCAGCCCCAGCATTTT
CDR3 protein: CASSPGRGEGNQPQHF

J gene: TRBJ1-3
V gene: TRBV7-2
D gene: NA
clone size: NA
CDR3 DNA: TGTGGCAAGACTGGCACTGGAAACACCATATATTTT
CDR3 protein: CGKTGTGNTIYF

J gene: TRBJ2-5
V gene: TRBV29-1
D gene: NA
clone size: few
CDR3 DNA: TGCAGCGTTGGGCAGGGGAGAGAGACCCAGTACTTC
CDR3 protein: CSVGQGRETQYF

J gene: TRBJ1-2
V gene: TRBV6-5
D gene: NA
clone size: few
CDR3 DNA: TGTGCCAGCAGCAAGCATGGACAGAGCTACTCTTATGGCTACACCTTC
CDR3 protein: CASSKHGQSYSYGYTF

J gene: TRBJ2-7
V gene: TRBV9
D gene: TRBD2
clone size: NA
CDR3 DNA: TGTGCCAGCAGCGTAGGGTCTAGCGGGTTCGACGAGCAGTACTTC
CDR3 protein: CASSVGSSGFDEQYF